This T cell receptor (beta chain) was observed in a study of graft-versus-host responses after intestinal transplantation. Study-level background: Grafts that recipients had were multivisceral, liver-intestinal, or isolated intestinal transplants.

Sequencing used immunoSEQ multiplex PCR; TCRdb keeps in-frame clones, though not all of them. The sample records some 70,000 clones, roughly 92% being singletons. CDR1 is SGHRS and CDR2 is YFSETQ in the germline V gene. There are 13 residues in the CDR3. V lost 3 bases, J lost 1 base, and 7 bases lay in between. The TCR originated in a human patient who received an intestinal transplant, so some T cells may come from the graft donor. The rearrangement uses TRBV5-1 and TRBJ1-1; D ambiguous. The sequences come from bone marrow, collected around 730 days after intestinal transplantation. The CDR3 spells CASSSTENTEAFF. In DNA, the CDR3 is TGCGCCAGCAGCTCTACAGAGAACACTGAAGCTTTCTTT. Full variable domain (remainder filled in from reference TRBV5-1 and TRBJ1-1): KAGVTQTPRYLIKTRGQQVTLSCSPISGHRSVSWYQQTPGQGLQFLFEYFSETQRNKGNFPGRFSGRQFSNSRSEMNVSTLELGDSALYLCASSSTENTEAFFGQGTRLTVV.